Here is one TCR beta chain with its context. V shed 6 bases and J 3 bases; nucleotides not matched to a gene: 4. This CDR3 is 15 amino acids long. Per germline, CDR1 MNHEY and CDR2 SMNVEV (reference sequence). Assay execution took place at the deep level. The table came from immunoSEQ multiplex PCR; TCRdb's copy has only in-frame clones and leaves some out. Of fewer than 1.4 million clones listed, 78% are singletons. This record belongs to a study of shared clonotypes between healthy human individuals. The V call is TRBV27, the J call TRBJ1-4, with 10 bases that match TRBD1. The sequencing input was memory CD4+ T cells from PBMCs. The subset was: CD45RA-negative fraction. The TCR originated in a man younger than 35 in good health. Some clones in this sample may be carry-over from other donors' samples. The CDR3 DNA sequence: TGTGCCAGCAGCCCTGGGACAGGGGCTAATGAAAAACTGTTTTTT. Its translation is CASSPGTGANEKLFF.